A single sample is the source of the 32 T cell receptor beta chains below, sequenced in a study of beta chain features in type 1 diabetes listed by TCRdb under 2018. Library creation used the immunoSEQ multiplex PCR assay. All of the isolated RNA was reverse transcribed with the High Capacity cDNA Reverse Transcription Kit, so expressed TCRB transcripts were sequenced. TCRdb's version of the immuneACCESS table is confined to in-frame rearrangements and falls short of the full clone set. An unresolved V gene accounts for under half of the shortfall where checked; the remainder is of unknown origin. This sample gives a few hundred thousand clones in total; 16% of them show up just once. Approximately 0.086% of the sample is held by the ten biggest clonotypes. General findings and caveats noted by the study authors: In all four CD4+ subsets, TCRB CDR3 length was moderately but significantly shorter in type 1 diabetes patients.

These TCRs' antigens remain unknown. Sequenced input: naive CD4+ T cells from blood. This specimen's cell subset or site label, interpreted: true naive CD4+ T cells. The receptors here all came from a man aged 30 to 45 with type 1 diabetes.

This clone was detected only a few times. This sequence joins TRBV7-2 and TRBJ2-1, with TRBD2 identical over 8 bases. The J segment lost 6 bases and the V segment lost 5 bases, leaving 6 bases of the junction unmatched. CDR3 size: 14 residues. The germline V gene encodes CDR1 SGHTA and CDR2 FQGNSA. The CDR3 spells CASSLGLVPNEQFF. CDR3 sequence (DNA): TGTGCCAGCAGCCTGGGACTAGTTCCCAATGAGCAGTTCTTC.

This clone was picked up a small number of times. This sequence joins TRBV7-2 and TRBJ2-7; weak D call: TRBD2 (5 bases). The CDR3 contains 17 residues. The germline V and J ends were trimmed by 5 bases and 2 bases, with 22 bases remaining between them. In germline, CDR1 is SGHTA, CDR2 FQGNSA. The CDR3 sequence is CASSPYPGGGSTYEQYF. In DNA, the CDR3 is TGTGCCAGCAGCCCCTACCCGGGCGGAGGCAGCACCTACGAGCAGTACTTC.

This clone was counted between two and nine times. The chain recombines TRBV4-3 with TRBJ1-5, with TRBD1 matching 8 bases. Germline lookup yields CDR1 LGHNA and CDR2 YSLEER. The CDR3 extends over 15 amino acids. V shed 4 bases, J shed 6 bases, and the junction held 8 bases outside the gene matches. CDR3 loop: CASSPGQGLRQPQHF. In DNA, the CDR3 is TGCGCCAGCAGCCCTGGACAGGGCCTACGTCAGCCCCAGCATTTT.

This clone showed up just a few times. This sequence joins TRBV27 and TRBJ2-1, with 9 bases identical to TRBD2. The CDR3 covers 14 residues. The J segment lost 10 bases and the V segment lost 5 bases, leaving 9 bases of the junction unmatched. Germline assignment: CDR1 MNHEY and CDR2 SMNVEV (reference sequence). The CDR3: CASSNSGSAHEQFF. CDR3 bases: TGTGCCAGCAGTAATAGCGGGAGCGCCCACGAGCAGTTCTTC.

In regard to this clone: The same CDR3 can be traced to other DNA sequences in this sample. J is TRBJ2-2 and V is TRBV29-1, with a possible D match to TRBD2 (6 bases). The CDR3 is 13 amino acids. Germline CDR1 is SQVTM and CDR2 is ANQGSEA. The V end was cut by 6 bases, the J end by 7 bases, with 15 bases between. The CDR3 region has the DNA TGCAGCGTGGGCGGGAAGTACATCGGGGAGCTGTTTTTT. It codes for CSVGGKYIGELFF.

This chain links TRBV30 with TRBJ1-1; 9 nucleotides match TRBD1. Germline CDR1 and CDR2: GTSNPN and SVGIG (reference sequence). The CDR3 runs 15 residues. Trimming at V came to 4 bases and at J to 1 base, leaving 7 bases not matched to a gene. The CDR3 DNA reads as TGTGCCTGGATCCCTAGACAGGGGGGGAACACTGAAGCTTTCTTT. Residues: CAWIPRQGGNTEAFF.

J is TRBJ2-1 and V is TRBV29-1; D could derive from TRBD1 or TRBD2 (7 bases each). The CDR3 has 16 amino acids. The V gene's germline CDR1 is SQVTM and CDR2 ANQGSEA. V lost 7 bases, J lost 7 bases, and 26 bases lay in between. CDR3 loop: CSALAREGAVGNEQFF. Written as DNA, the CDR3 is TGCAGCGCCCTGGCGAGGGAGGGGGCGGTTGGTAATGAGCAGTTCTTC.

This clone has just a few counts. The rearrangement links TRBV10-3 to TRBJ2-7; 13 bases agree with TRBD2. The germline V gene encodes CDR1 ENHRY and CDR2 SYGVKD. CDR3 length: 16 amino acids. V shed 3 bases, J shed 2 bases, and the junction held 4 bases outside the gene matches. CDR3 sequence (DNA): TGTGCCATCAGTGACTCACTAGCGGGAGGGCCCTACGAGCAGTACTTC. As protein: CAISDSLAGGPYEQYF.

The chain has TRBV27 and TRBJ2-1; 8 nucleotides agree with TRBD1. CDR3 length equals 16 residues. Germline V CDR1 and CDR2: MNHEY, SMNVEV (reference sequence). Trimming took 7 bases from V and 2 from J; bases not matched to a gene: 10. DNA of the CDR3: TGTGCCAGCAACTCAAGGGACAGGAAGGCCTACAATGAGCAGTTCTTC. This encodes CASNSRDRKAYNEQFF.

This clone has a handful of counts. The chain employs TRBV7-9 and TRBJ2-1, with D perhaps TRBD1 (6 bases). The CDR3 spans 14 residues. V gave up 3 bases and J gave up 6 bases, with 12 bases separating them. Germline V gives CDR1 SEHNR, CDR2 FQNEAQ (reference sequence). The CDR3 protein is CASSFGQGTNEQFF. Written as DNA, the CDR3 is TGTGCCAGCAGCTTCGGGCAGGGGACCAATGAGCAGTTCTTC.

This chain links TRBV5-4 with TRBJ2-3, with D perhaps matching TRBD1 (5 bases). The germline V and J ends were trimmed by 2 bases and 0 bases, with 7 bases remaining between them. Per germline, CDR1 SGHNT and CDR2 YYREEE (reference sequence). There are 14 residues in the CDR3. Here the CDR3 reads CASSFDSSTDTQYF. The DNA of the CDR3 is TGTGCCAGCAGCTTCGACAGTAGCACAGATACGCAGTATTTT.

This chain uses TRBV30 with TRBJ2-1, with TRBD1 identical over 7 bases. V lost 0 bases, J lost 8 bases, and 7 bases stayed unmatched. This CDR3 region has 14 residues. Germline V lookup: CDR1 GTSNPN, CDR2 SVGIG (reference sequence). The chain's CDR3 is CAWSVQGGRDEQFF. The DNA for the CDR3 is TGTGCCTGGAGTGTACAAGGGGGCAGGGATGAGCAGTTCTTC.

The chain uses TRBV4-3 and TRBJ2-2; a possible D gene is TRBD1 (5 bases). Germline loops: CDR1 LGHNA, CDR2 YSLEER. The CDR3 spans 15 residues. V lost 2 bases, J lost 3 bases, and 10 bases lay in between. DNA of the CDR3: TGCGCCAGCAGCCAACCAGGGTTAGACACCGGGGAGCTGTTTTTT. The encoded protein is CASSQPGLDTGELFF.

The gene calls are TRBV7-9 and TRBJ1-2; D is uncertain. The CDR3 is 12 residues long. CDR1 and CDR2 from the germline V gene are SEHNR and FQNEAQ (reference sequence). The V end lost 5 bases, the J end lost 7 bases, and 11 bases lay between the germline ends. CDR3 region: CASSARESGYTF. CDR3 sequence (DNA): TGTGCCAGCAGCGCACGGGAGAGTGGCTACACCTTC.

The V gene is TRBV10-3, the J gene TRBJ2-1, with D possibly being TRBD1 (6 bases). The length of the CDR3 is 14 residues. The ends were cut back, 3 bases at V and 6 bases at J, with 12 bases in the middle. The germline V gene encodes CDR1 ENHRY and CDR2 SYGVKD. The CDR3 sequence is CAISEGGLVNEQFF. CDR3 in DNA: TGTGCCATCAGTGAAGGGGGTCTGGTCAATGAGCAGTTCTTC.

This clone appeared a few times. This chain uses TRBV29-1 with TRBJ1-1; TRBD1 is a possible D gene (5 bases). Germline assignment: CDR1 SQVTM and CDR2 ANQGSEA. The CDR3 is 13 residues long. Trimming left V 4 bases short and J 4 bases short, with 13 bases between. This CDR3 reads CSVALGEGTEAFF. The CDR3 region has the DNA TGCAGCGTTGCTTTGGGGGAAGGCACTGAAGCTTTCTTT.

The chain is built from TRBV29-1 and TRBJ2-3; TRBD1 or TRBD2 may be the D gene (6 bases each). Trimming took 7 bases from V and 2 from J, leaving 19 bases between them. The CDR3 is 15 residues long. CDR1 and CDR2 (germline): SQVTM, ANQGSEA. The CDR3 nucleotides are TGCAGCGGGTTGGGCCCCGGGGGCCACACAGATACGCAGTATTTT. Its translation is CSGLGPGGHTDTQYF.

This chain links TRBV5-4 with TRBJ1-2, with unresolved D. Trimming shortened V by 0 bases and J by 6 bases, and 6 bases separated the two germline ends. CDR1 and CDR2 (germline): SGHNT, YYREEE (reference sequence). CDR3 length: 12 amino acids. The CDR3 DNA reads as TGTGCCAGCAGCTTGGCGGGAAATGGCTACACCTTC. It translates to CASSLAGNGYTF.

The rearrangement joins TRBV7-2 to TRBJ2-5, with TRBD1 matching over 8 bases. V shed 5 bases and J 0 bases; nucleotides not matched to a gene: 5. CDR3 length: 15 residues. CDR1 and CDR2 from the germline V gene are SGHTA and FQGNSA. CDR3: CASSRTGQYQETQYF. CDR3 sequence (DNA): TGTGCCAGCAGCCGGACAGGGCAGTACCAAGAGACCCAGTACTTC.

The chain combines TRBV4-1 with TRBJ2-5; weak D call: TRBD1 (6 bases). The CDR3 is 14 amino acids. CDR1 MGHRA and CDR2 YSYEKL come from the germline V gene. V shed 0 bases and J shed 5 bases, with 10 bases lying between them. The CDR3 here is CASSQDPGVETQYF. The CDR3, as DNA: TGCGCCAGCAGCCAAGATCCAGGGGTGGAGACCCAGTACTTC.

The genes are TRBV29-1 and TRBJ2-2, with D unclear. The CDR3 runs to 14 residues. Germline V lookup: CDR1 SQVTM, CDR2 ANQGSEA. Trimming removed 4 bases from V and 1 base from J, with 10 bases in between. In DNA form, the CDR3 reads TGCAGCGTTGTGGCGCAGGAGAACACCGGGGAGCTGTTTTTT. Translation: CSVVAQENTGELFF.

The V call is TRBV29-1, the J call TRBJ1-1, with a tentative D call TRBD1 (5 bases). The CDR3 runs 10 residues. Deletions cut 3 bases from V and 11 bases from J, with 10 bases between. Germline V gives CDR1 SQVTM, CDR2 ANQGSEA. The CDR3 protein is CSVESGWAFF. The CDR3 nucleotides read TGCAGCGTTGAGTCAGGGTGGGCTTTCTTT.

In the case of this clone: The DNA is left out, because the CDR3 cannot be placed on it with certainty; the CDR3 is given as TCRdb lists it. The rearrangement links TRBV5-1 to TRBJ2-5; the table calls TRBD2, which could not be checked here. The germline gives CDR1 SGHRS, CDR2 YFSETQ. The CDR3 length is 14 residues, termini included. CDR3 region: CASSFGPGSETQYF.

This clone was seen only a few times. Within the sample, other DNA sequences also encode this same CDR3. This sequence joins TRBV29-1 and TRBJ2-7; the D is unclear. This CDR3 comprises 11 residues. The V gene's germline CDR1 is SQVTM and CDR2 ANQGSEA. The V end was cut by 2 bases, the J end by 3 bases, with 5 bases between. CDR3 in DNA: TGCAGCGTTGAATTCTACTACGAGCAGTACTTC. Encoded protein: CSVEFYYEQYF.

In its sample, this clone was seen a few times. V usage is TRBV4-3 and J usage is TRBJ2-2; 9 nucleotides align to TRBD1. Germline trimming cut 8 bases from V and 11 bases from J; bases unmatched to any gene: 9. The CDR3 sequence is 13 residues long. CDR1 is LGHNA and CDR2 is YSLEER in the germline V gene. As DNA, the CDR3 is TGCGCCAGCCGGGACAGGGTAAAACGAGAGCTGTTTTTT. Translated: CASRDRVKRELFF.

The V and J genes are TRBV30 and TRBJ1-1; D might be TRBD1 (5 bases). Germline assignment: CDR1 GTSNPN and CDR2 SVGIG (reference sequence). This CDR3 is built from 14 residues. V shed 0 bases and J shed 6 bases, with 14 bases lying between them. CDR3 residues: CAWSVLQAPAEAFF. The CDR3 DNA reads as TGTGCCTGGAGTGTACTACAGGCTCCGGCTGAAGCTTTCTTT.

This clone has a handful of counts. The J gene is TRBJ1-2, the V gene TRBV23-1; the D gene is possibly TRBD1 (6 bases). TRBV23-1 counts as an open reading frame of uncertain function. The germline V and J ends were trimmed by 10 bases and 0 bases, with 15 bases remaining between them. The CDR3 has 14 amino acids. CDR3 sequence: CAIAERGTNYGYTF. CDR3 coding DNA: TGCGCCATCGCCGAGAGGGGGACTAACTATGGCTACACCTTC.

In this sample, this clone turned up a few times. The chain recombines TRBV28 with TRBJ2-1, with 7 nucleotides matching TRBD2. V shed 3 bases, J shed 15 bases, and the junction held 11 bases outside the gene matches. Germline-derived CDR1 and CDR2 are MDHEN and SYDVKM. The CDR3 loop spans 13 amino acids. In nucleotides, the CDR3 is TGTGCCAGCAGTTTGGGTGTGGCGGGAGAACGGTTCTTC. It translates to CASSLGVAGERFF.

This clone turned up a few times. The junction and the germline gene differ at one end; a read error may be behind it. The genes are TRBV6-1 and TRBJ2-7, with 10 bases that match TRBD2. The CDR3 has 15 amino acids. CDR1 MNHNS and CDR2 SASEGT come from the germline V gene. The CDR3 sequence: CASREGLAENYEQYF. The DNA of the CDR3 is TGTGCCAGCAGAGAAGGACTAGCGGAGAACTACGAGCAGTACTTC.

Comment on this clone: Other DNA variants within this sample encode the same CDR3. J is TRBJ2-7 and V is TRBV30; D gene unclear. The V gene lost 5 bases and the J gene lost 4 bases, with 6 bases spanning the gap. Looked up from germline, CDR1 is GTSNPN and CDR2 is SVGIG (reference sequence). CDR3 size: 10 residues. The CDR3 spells CAWGSYEQYF. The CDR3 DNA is TGTGCCTGGGGGTCGTACGAGCAGTACTTC.

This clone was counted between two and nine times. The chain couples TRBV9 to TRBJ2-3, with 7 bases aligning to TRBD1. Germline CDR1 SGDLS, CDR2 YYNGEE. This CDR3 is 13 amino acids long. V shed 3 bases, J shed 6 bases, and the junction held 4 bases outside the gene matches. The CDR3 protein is CASSAGQLDTQYF. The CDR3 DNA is TGTGCCAGCAGCGCGGGACAGCTGGATACGCAGTATTTT.

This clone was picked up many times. The CDR3 region has the DNA TGCAGCGTTGAAGGGCAGCCCAAAAACATTCAGTACTTC. Protein product: CSVEGQPKNIQYF. V and J are TRBV29-1 and TRBJ2-4; no clear D gene. The germline CDR1 and CDR2 sequences are SQVTM and ANQGSEA. The CDR3 consists of 13 residues. Trimming cost V 1 base and J 2 bases, with 6 bases left between them.